This T cell receptor (beta chain) was documented in a study of shared clonotypes between healthy human individuals. Generated by immunoSEQ multiplex PCR, the TCRdb table keeps only in-frame clones and is missing some. The sample includes some 2,000,000 clones, around 95% seen only once; the top ten take 0.13%. This CDR3 comprises 15 residues. The V and J ends lost 0 bases and 2 bases respectively, with 11 bases between them. Germline CDR1 reads MGHRA; CDR2 reads YSYEKL. V gene TRBV4-1 combines with J gene TRBJ2-7; D perhaps matches TRBD2 (5 bases). Sample: naive CD4+ T cells sorted from blood. Indicated subset: CD45RA+ positively selected. The TCR originated in a man in his late teens or twenties in good health. CDR3 DNA sequence: TGCGCCAGCAGCCAAGATGTATACGGGACCTACGAGCAGTACTTC. Translated: CASSQDVYGTYEQYF.